This T cell receptor (beta chain) appears in the sequencing data of a study of T cell repertoires in cytomegalovirus infection. Turning to the study itself: HLA-B-restricted CMV epitopes that are well studied were used alongside recently identified HLA-C-restricted ones. An indication of both CMV infection and matching HLA type came from public TCR beta signatures.

CDR3 size: 13 residues. The germline CDR1 and CDR2 sequences are KGHSH and LQKENI. V lost 6 bases, J lost 6 bases, and 14 bases lay in between. This clonotype was counted between two and nine times. Its antigen is unidentified. One entry per CDR3 protein results from TCRdb running MiXCR on the reads. The table lists 650,000 to 900,000 distinct CDR3 sequences, approximately 32% of them singletons, with around 11% in the top ten. Notes on the study in general: Summed public TCR beta family frequency identified CMV carriers bearing the relevant HLA. The response measured ex vivo was dominated by TCR beta clonotypes (HLA-C-restricted and CMV-specific).

The sequenced sample was cultured CD8+ T cells from PBMCs, obtained from culture after CMV antigen stimulation. The sequence derives from a human donor in good health (CMV status not recorded). Some clones in this sample may be carry-over from other donors' samples. The chain uses TRBV18 and TRBJ1-1; D is uncertain. The CDR3 DNA sequence: TGTGCCAGCTCCCCAGGAGGATGGGCTGAAGCTTTCTTT. Translating it yields CASSPGGWAEAFF.